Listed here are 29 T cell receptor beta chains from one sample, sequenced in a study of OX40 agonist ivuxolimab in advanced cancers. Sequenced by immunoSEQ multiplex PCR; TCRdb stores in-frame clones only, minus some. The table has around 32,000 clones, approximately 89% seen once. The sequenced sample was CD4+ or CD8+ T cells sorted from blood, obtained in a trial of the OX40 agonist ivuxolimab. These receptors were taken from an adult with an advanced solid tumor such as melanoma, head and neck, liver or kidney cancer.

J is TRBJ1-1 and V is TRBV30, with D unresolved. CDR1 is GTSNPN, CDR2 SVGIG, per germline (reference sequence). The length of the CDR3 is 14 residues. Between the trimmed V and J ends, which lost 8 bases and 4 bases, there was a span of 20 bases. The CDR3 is CAVRATFGVTEAFF. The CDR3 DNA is TGTGCCGTCCGGGCCACCTTTGGCGTCACTGAAGCTTTCTTT.

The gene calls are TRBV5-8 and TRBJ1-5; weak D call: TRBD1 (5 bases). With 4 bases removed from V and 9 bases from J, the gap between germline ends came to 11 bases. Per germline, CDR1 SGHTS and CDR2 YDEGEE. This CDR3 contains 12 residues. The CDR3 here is CASSHPGGPQHF. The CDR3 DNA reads TGTGCCAGCAGCCACCCGGGGGGGCCCCAGCATTTT.

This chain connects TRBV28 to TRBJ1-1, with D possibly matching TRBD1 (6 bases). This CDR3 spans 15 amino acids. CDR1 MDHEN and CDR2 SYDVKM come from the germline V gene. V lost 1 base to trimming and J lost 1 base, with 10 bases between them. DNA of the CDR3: TGTGCCAGCAGTTTATACCGGGACACGAACACTGAAGCTTTCTTT. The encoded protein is CASSLYRDTNTEAFF. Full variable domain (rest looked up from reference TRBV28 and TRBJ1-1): DVKVTQSSRYLVKRTGEKVFLECVQDMDHENMFWYRQDPGLGLRLIYFSYDVKMKEKGDIPEGYSVSREKKERFSLILESASTNQTSMYLCASSLYRDTNTEAFFGQGTRLTVV.

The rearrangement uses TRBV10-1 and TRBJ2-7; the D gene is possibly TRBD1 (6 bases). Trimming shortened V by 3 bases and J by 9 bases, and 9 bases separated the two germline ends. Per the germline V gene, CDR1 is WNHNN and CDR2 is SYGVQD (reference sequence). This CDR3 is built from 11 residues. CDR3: CASSDQGRQYF. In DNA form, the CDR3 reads TGCGCCAGCAGTGACCAGGGGCGGCAGTACTTC.

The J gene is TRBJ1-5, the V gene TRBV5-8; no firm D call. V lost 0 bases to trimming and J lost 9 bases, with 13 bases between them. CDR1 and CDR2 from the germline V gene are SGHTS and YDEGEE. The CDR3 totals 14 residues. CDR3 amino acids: CASSLAPGGTPQHF. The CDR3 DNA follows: TGTGCCAGCAGCTTGGCCCCAGGTGGTACGCCCCAGCATTTT.

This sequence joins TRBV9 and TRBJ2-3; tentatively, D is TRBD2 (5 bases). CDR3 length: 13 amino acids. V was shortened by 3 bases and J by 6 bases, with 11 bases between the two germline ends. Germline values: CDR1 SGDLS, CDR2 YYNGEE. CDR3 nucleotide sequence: TGTGCCAGCAGCGGAGCCTGGGAGGATACGCAGTATTTT. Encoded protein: CASSGAWEDTQYF.

CDR3 in amino acids: CASSLPGQGRETQYF. As DNA, the CDR3 is TGTGCCAGCAGTTTACCGGGACAGGGAAGGGAGACCCAGTACTTC. V is TRBV28 and J is TRBJ2-5, with 9 bases lining up with TRBD1. From germline, CDR1 is MDHEN and CDR2 SYDVKM. The CDR3 runs to 15 residues. J was trimmed by 5 bases and V by 2 bases; bases with no gene match: 6.

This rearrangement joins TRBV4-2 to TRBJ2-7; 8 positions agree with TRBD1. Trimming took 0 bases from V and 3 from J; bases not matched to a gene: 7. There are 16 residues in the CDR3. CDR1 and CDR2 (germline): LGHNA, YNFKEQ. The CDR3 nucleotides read TGTGCCAGCAGCCAAGAGAATCAGGGGGCGGGCTACGAGCAGTACTTC. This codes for CASSQENQGAGYEQYF.

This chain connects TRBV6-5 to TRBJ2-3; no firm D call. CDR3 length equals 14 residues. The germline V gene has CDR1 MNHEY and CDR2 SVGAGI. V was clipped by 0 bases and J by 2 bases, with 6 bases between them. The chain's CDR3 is CASSYSRPTDTQYF. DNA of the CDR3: TGTGCCAGCAGTTACTCACGACCCACAGATACGCAGTATTTT.

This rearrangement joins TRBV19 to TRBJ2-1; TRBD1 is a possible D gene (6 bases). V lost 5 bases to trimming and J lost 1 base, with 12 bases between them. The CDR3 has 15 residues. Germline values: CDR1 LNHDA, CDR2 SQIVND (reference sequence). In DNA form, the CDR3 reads TGTGCCAGTAGTTTTTCAGGGGTTTCCTACAATGAGCAGTTCTTC. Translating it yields CASSFSGVSYNEQFF.

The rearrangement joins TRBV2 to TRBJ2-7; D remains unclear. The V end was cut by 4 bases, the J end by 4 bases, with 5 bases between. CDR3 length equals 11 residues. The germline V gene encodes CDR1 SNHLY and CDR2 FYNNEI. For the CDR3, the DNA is TGTGCCAGCAGTGTGGGTTACGAGCAGTACTTC. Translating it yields CASSVGYEQYF.

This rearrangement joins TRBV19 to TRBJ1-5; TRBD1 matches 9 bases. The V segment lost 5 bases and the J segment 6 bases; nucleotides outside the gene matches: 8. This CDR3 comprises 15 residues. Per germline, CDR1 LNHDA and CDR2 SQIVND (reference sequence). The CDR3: CASSVGTGRGQPQHF. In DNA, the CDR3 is TGTGCCAGTAGTGTTGGGACAGGGAGAGGTCAGCCCCAGCATTTT.

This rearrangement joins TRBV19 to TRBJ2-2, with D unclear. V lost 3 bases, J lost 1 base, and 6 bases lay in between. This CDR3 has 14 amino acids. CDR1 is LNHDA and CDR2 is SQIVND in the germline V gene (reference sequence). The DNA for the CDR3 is TGTGCCAGTAGTATCGGCCAGAACACCGGGGAGCTGTTTTTT. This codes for CASSIGQNTGELFF.

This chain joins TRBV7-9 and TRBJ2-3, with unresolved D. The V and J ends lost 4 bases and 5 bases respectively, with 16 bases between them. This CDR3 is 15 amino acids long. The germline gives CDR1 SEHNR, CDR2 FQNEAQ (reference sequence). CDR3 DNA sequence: TGTGCCAGCAGCTCGGGCCTTTTGCTGCTAGATACGCAGTATTTT. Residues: CASSSGLLLLDTQYF. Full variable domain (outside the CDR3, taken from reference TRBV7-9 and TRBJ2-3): DTGVSQNPRHKITKRGQNVTFRCDPISEHNRLYWYRQTLGQGPEFLTYFQNEAQLEKSRLLSDRFSAERPKGSFSTLEIQRTEQGDSAMYLCASSSGLLLLDTQYFGPGTRLTVL.

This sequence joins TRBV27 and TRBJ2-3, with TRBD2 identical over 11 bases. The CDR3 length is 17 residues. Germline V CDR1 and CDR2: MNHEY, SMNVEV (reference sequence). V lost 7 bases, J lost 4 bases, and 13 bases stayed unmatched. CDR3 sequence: CASIGPFSGRAADTQYF. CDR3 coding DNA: TGTGCCAGCATCGGACCCTTTAGCGGGAGGGCCGCAGATACGCAGTATTTT.

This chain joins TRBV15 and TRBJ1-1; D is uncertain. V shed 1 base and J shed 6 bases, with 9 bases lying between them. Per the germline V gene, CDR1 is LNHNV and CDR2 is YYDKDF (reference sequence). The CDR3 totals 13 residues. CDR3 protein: CATSRGGIPEAFF. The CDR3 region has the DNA TGTGCCACCAGCAGAGGCGGGATCCCTGAAGCTTTCTTT. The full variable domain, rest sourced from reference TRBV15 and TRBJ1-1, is DAMVIQNPRYQVTQFGKPVTLSCSQTLNHNVMYWYQQKSSQAPKLLFHYYDKDFNNEADTPDNFQSRRPNTSFCFLDIRSPGLGDTAMYLCATSRGGIPEAFFGQGTRLTVV.

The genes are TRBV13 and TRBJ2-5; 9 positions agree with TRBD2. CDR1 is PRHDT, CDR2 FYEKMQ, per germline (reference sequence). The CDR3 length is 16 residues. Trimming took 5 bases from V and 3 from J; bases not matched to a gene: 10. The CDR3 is CASSLRGAGGKETQYF. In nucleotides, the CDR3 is TGTGCCAGCAGCCTCCGAGGTGCGGGAGGGAAAGAGACCCAGTACTTC.

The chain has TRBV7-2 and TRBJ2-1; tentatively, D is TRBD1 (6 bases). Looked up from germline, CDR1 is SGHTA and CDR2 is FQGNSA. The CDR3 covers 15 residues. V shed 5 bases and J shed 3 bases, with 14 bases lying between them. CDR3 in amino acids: CASSPGQGYYNEQFF. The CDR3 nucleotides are TGTGCCAGCAGCCCGGGGCAGGGGTACTACAATGAGCAGTTCTTC. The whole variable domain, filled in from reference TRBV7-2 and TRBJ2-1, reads GAGVSQSPSNKVTEKGKDVELRCDPISGHTALYWYRQSLGQGLEFLIYFQGNSAPDKSGLPSDRFSAERTGGSVSTLTIQRTQQEDSAVYLCASSPGQGYYNEQFFGPGTRLTVL.

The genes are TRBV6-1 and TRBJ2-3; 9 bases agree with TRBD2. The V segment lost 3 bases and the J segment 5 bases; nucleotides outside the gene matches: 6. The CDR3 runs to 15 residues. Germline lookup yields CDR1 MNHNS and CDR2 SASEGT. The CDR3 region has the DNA TGTGCCAGCAGTGAGGGCGGGGGGGCCGTAGATACGCAGTATTTT. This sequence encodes CASSEGGGAVDTQYF.

In DNA form, the CDR3 reads TGTGCCAGCAGCTCCGGTGGCGCTGCCTACGAGCAGTACTTC. This sequence encodes CASSSGGAAYEQYF. The V gene is TRBV7-8, the J gene TRBJ2-7; no reliable D call. CDR1 is SGHVS, CDR2 FQNEAQ, per germline. V shed 4 bases and J shed 2 bases, with 12 bases lying between them. The CDR3 is 14 amino acids. Variable domain in full (rest from reference TRBV7-8 and TRBJ2-7): GAGVSQSPRYKVAKRGQDVALRCDPISGHVSLFWYQQALGQGPEFLTYFQNEAQLDKSGLPSDRFFAERPEGSVSTLKIQRTQQEDSAVYLCASSSGGAAYEQYFGPGTRLTVT.

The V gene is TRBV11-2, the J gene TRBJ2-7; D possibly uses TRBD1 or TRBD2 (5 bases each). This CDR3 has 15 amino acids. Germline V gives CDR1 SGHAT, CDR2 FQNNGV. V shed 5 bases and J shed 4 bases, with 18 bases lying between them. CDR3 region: CASSLREGPPYEQYF. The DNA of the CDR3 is TGTGCCAGCAGCCTTCGTGAGGGACCCCCTTACGAGCAGTACTTC.

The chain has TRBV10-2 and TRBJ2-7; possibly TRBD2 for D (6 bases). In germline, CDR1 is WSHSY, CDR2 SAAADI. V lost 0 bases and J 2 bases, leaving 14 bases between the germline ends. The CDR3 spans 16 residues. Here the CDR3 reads CASSESIAARTYEQYF. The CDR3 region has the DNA TGCGCCAGCAGTGAGTCTATAGCGGCACGAACCTACGAGCAGTACTTC.

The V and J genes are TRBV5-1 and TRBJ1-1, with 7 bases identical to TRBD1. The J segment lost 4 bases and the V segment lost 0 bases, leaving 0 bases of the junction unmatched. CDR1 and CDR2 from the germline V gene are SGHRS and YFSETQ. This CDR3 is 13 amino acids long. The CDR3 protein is CASSLGTGTEAFF. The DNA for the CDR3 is TGCGCCAGCAGCTTGGGGACAGGCACTGAAGCTTTCTTT.

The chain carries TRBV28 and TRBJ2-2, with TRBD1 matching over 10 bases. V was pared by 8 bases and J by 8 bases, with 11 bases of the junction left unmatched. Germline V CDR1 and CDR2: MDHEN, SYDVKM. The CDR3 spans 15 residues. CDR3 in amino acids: CASCKTGGALGELFF. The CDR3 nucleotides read TGTGCCAGCTGCAAGACAGGGGGCGCCCTGGGGGAGCTGTTTTTT.

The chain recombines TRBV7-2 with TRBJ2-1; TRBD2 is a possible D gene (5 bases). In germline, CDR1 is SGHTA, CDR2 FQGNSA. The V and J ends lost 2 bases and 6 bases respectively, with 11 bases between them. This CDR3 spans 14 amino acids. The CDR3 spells CASSLSLRGNEQFF. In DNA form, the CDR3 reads TGTGCCAGCAGCTTAAGCCTACGGGGCAATGAGCAGTTCTTC.

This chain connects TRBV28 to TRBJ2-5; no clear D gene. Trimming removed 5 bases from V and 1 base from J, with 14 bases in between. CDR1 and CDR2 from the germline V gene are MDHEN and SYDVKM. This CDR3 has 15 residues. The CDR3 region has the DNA TGTGCCAGCAGTGAACTACCCGGGTCCCAAGAGACCCAGTACTTC. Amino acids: CASSELPGSQETQYF.

The CDR3 loop is CASSPERGGDTGELFF. The DNA for the CDR3 is TGCGCCAGCAGCCCCGAGCGGGGGGGCGACACCGGGGAGCTGTTTTTT. The chain carries TRBV4-1 and TRBJ2-2, with 10 bases matching TRBD2. The CDR3 has 16 amino acids. Germline V gives CDR1 MGHRA, CDR2 YSYEKL. J was trimmed by 3 bases and V by 4 bases; bases with no gene match: 5.

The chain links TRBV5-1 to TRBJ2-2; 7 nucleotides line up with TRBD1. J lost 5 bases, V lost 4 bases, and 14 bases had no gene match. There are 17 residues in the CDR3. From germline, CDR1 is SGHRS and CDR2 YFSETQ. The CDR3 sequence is CASSASQWTGLTGELFF. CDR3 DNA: TGCGCCAGCAGCGCAAGTCAGTGGACAGGCCTAACCGGGGAGCTGTTTTTT.

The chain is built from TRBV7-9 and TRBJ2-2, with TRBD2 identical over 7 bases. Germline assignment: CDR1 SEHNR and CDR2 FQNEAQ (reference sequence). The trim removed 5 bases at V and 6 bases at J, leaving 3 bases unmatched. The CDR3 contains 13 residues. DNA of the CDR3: TGTGCCAGCAGCCCGACTAGCTCCGGGGAGCTGTTTTTT. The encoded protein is CASSPTSSGELFF.